This T cell receptor (beta chain) was sequenced for a study of cytomegalovirus exposure and HLA in healthy donors. Study context: Researchers previously reported finding roughly 120 million unique TCR beta sequences from around 200 million T cells. Study-level findings and limits: The study found most TCR sequences rare, yet found some public TCRs in many donors.

In the case of this clone: Antigen specificity is unknown.

With 60 Vbeta and 13 Jbeta primers, the PCR was carried out. Only in-frame clones appear in the TCRdb table, and some are missing; sequencing was by immunoSEQ multiplex PCR. Found here are 120,000 to 150,000 clones, roughly 80% of them singletons; the top ten hold 1.5% to 2%. The CDR3 runs 13 residues. Trimming pared 8 bases from V and 10 bases from J, leaving 20 bases between. Germline-derived CDR1 and CDR2 are MDHEN and SYDVKM. Sequencing was carried out using PBMCs. The receptor was isolated from a woman in her thirties or forties in good health and CMV-seronegative. The chain has TRBV28 and TRBJ1-1; D might be TRBD1 (6 bases). The CDR3 nucleotides are TGTGCCAGCTACCGAGGCAGGGGTGGGGGAGCTTTCTTT. This sequence encodes CASYRGRGGGAFF.